This T cell receptor (beta chain) was profiled in a study of beta chain features in type 1 diabetes. This clone appeared a few times. The isolated RNA, all of it, was reverse transcribed, so expressed TCRB transcripts were what got sequenced. Only in-frame clones appear in the TCRdb table, and some are missing; sequencing was by immunoSEQ multiplex PCR. Among 390,000 or so clones listed, roughly 14% were seen once. This CDR3 has 14 amino acids. Germline loops: CDR1 KGHSH, CDR2 LQKENI. V gave up 3 bases and J gave up 2 bases, with 9 bases separating them. The sequencing input was naive CD4+ T cells from blood. The V call is TRBV18, the J call TRBJ2-3, with D possibly matching TRBD1 (6 bases). The clonotype comes from a man aged 30 to 45 in good health. The CDR3 protein is CASSPKGDTDTQYF. The CDR3 bases are TGTGCCAGCTCACCGAAGGGGGACACAGATACGCAGTATTTT.